This T cell receptor (beta chain) was sequenced for a study of cytomegalovirus exposure and HLA in healthy donors. PCR involved 60 Vbeta and 13 Jbeta primers. The assay was immunoSEQ multiplex PCR, and TCRdb's table has in-frame clones only and misses some. The data contain 200,000 to 250,000 clones, about 75% of them singletons. Germline V gene lookup returns CDR1 SGHNT and CDR2 YYREEE (reference sequence). V gave up 4 bases and J gave up 7 bases; unmatched junction bases: 7. The CDR3 spans 14 residues. This clone was recorded a few times. The clonotype originates from a woman in her twenties or thirties in good health and CMV-seronegative. The V and J genes are TRBV5-4 and TRBJ1-2; TRBD1 matches 10 bases. Specimen: PBMCs. For the CDR3, the DNA is TGTGCCAGCAGCGAGGGACAGGGGAGTAGTGGCTACACCTTC. Translated, it gives CASSEGQGSSGYTF.